These T cell receptor beta chains were read from a single sample in a study of blood T cell repertoires in COVID-19. Clones were read by immunoSEQ multiplex PCR, and TCRdb kept only the in-frame ones, dropping some. The data hold hundreds of thousands of clones, with about 90% observed a single time. Input material: peripheral blood. The source is a woman aged 30 to 39 with COVID-19, enrolled during active disease. Both conserved end residues are part of each CDR3.

V,J,CDR3
TRBV13,TRBJ2-3,CASSLGGTGFTDTQYF
TRBV19,TRBJ2-4,CASSEQDRAKNIQYF
TRBV20-1,TRBJ1-5,CSASYGGRFDQPQHF
TRBV5-6,TRBJ2-4,CASSLYGGDTKNIQYF
TRBV11-3,TRBJ2-3,CASSPGTSFGTQYF
TRBV11-2,TRBJ1-1,CASSLVGGQNTEAFF
TRBV5-1,TRBJ2-1,CASSLVDRGEQFF
TRBV14,TRBJ1-1,CASSQDRGAFEAFF
TRBV11-3,TRBJ2-1,CASSTGRGEQFF
TRBV29-1,TRBJ2-7,CSVFQGEQYF
TRBV10-1,TRBJ2-3,CASSESTTDTDTQYF
TRBV11-3,TRBJ2-2,CASSLNSAGELFF
TRBV27,TRBJ2-3,CASSGALRGPDTQYF
TRBV4-3,TRBJ2-3,CASSQGGGTIQYF